These 14 T cell receptor beta chains came from one sample sequenced in a study of blood T cell repertoires in COVID-19. TCRdb keeps only in-frame clones here, not all; method: immunoSEQ multiplex PCR. The data contain approximately 86,000 clones, roughly nine tenths of them seen just once; the ten biggest clones take up about 8.1%. The sample taken for sequencing was peripheral blood. Receptors were obtained from a man between 50 and 59 years old with acute or convalescent COVID-19.

The genes are TRBV2 and TRBJ1-1, with D tentatively TRBD1 (5 bases). Germline assignment: CDR1 SNHLY and CDR2 FYNNEI. V lost 7 bases and J lost 3, with 9 bases in between. This CDR3 is built from 12 residues. CDR3 in amino acids: CASTRADTEAFF. CDR3 DNA sequence: TGTGCCAGCACCAGGGCTGACACTGAAGCTTTCTTT. The complete variable domain, with remaining parts taken from reference TRBV2 and TRBJ1-1, reads EPEVTQTPSHQVTQMGQEVILRCVPISNHLYFYWYRQILGQKVEFLVSFYNNEISEKSEIFDDQFSVERPDGSNFTLKIRSTKLEDSAMYFCASTRADTEAFFGQGTRLTVV.

The chain carries TRBV19 and TRBJ1-5; TRBD1 matches 11 bases. Germline V gene lookup returns CDR1 LNHDA and CDR2 SQIVND (reference sequence). This CDR3 has 15 amino acids. With V trimmed by 5 bases and J by 6 bases, 6 bases remained unmatched. As DNA, the CDR3 is TGTGCCAGTAGTGCCGGACAGGGGGCGCGTCAGCCCCAGCATTTT. Translation: CASSAGQGARQPQHF. Full variable domain (rest looked up from reference TRBV19 and TRBJ1-5): DGGITQSPKYLFRKEGQNVTLSCEQNLNHDAMYWYRQDPGQGLRLIYYSQIVNDFQKGDIAEGYSVSREKKESFPLTVTSAQKNPTAFYLCASSAGQGARQPQHFGDGTRLSIL.

V gene TRBV6-5 combines with J gene TRBJ1-2; the match to TRBD1 covers 7 bases. Germline assignment: CDR1 MNHEY and CDR2 SVGAGI. J gave up 0 bases and V 7 bases, and 8 bases lay outside the gene matches. This CDR3 contains 15 residues. For the CDR3, the DNA is TGTGCCAGCACCTACGGGACAGCAACTAACTATGGCTACACCTTC. Its protein is CASTYGTATNYGYTF.

The chain joins TRBV7-2 to TRBJ2-7; 12 positions agree with TRBD2. The trim removed 5 bases at V and 7 bases at J, leaving 9 bases unmatched. The CDR3 covers 15 residues. CDR1 SGHTA and CDR2 FQGNSA come from the germline V gene. In DNA form, the CDR3 reads TGTGCCAGCAGCCCGAGACTAGCGGGGGCGGGGGAGCAGTACTTC. Translation gives CASSPRLAGAGEQYF.

This chain connects TRBV5-1 to TRBJ2-5; 10 positions match TRBD2. The CDR3 runs to 15 residues. V dropped 5 bases and J dropped 4; count of bases not matched to a gene: 8. Germline V gene sequence: CDR1 SGHRS, CDR2 YFSETQ. The CDR3 here is CASRQAAGGPETQYF. The CDR3 nucleotides read TGCGCCAGCAGGCAGGCAGCGGGGGGGCCAGAGACCCAGTACTTC.

V is TRBV5-1 and J is TRBJ1-5; no clear D. There are 13 residues in the CDR3. Germline V lookup: CDR1 SGHRS, CDR2 YFSETQ. V dropped 0 bases and J dropped 2 bases, with 3 bases sitting between them. The CDR3: CASSLAGNQPQHF. The CDR3, as DNA: TGCGCCAGCAGCTTGGCAGGCAATCAGCCCCAGCATTTT.

This clone was seen more than once but under ten times. The chain has TRBV4-2 and TRBJ1-2; 10 nucleotides align to TRBD1. The CDR3 totals 14 residues. V lost 4 bases and J lost 5; bases outside the gene matches: 4. CDR1 LGHNA and CDR2 YNFKEQ come from the germline V gene. CDR3 sequence reads: CASSLGTGEYGYTF. DNA for the CDR3: TGTGCCAGCAGCCTTGGGACAGGGGAGTATGGCTACACCTTC.

The chain links TRBV7-3 to TRBJ2-7, with D perhaps matching TRBD1 (6 bases). Germline CDR1 reads SGHTA; CDR2 reads FQGTGA. V lost 2 bases and J lost 3, with 8 bases in between. The CDR3 covers 13 residues. This CDR3 reads CASSLGTFYEQYF. The CDR3 DNA reads as TGTGCCAGCAGCTTAGGGACATTCTACGAGCAGTACTTC.

This chain connects TRBV6-5 to TRBJ1-4, with 8 bases that match TRBD1. CDR3 size: 13 residues. Trimming took 8 bases from V and 7 from J; bases not matched to a gene: 6. CDR1 and CDR2 (germline): MNHEY, SVGAGI. The CDR3 region has the DNA TGTGCCAGCCGCAGGGGGCGTGGTGAAAAACTGTTTTTT. It is translated as CASRRGRGEKLFF.

The J gene is TRBJ1-4, the V gene TRBV5-1; TRBD1 aligns across 11 bases. Germline lookup yields CDR1 SGHRS and CDR2 YFSETQ. V shed 4 bases and J 7 bases; nucleotides not matched to a gene: 3. CDR3 size: 14 residues. Here the CDR3 DNA reads TGCGCCAGCAGCAAAGGGACAGGGGGTGAAAAACTGTTTTTT. Protein product: CASSKGTGGEKLFF.

V usage is TRBV6-5 and J usage is TRBJ1-3; 7 bases are shared with TRBD1. The CDR3 spans 13 residues. Germline CDR1 reads MNHEY; CDR2 reads SVGAGI. With V trimmed by 11 bases and J by 0 bases, 4 bases remained unmatched. The CDR3 loop is CAGTGDSGNTIYF. The CDR3 coding sequence is TGTGCCGGAACAGGGGACTCTGGAAACACCATATATTTT.

This clone was seen a few times. The chain has TRBV5-6 and TRBJ1-1; D is undetermined. CDR3 length: 14 residues. Germline V lookup: CDR1 SGHDT, CDR2 YYEEEE. V gave up 4 bases and J gave up 3 bases, with 13 bases separating them. The CDR3 DNA reads as TGTGCCAGCAGCCCCCCTTACAGTGACACTGAAGCTTTCTTT. Protein product: CASSPPYSDTEAFF.

The chain combines TRBV9 with TRBJ2-3, with D possibly matching TRBD2 (5 bases). V was trimmed by 0 bases and J by 6 bases, leaving 20 bases between them. The germline CDR1 and CDR2 sequences are SGDLS and YYNGEE. This CDR3 contains 17 residues. The CDR3, as DNA: TGTGCCAGCAGCGTAGGTGGCTCCTCCGGGGAGTTGGATACGCAGTATTTT. Its protein product is CASSVGGSSGELDTQYF.

The chain couples TRBV29-1 to TRBJ2-3; D gene uncertain. CDR1 and CDR2 (germline): SQVTM, ANQGSEA. Trimming cost V 5 bases and J 9 bases, with 9 bases left between them. This CDR3 is 10 amino acids long. Here the CDR3 DNA reads TGCAGCGTTCTCGAGCTCACGCAGTATTTT. It is translated as CSVLELTQYF.